Given below is one T cell receptor beta chain in context. The data derive from a study of technical replicates of blood from several donors. Repertoires were generated with immunoSEQ multiplex PCR, while TCRdb's copy carries only in-frame clones and drops some. The table includes more than 70,000 clones, 90% to 95% detected once. The receptor was isolated from a human donor in good health. Material: T cells isolated from PBMCs.

The CDR3 coding sequence is TGTGCCAGCTCTCAGGGGGTTTGGACTGAAGCTTTCTTT. Protein: CASSQGVWTEAFF. The rearrangement links TRBV18 to TRBJ1-1; 7 bases fit TRBD1. Per germline, CDR1 KGHSH and CDR2 LQKENI. The CDR3 consists of 13 residues. The junction had 6 bases not matched to a gene; V was cut back by 6 bases and J by 5 bases.